This T cell receptor (beta chain) appears in the sequencing data of a study of cytomegalovirus exposure and HLA in healthy donors. Study results and caveats: Earlier analysis looked at TCR beta V segments, and most were productive about 87% or about 30% of the time. Presence/absence analyses supposed approximately even sequencing depth among donors. Cytomegalovirus-associated status was assigned to 150 or so TCR beta chains.

For this clone: Its antigen is still unknown.

The CDR3 covers 16 residues. Primers for the PCR totalled 60 Vbeta and 13 Jbeta. Here immunoSEQ multiplex PCR was the method, and the copy in TCRdb shows in-frame clones only, minus some. The sample records about 140,000 clones, 65% to 80% being singletons. The genes are TRBV1 and TRBJ2-1; the DNA was not compared with TRBD2, the D call given in the table. TRBV1 is flagged as a pseudogene. Sequencing was performed on PBMCs. The sequence was obtained from a male donor in good health and CMV-seronegative. CDR3 sequence: CTSSRIRLAGVFVQFF. The CDR3 DNA sequence: TGCACCAGCAGCCGAATCCGACTAGCGGGGGTGTTTGTGCAGTTCTTC.